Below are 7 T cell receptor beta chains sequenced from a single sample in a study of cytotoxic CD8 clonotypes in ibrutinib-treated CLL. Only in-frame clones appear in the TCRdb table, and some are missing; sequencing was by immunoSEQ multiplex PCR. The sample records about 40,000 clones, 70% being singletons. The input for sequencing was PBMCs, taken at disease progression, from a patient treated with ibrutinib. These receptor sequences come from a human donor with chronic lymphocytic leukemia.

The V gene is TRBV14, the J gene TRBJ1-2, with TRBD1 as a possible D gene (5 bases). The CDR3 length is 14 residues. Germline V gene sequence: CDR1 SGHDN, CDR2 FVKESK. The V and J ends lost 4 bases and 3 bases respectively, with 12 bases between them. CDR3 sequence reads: CASSLKQDYYGYTF. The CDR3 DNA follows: TGTGCCAGCAGCCTCAAACAGGATTACTATGGCTACACCTTC.

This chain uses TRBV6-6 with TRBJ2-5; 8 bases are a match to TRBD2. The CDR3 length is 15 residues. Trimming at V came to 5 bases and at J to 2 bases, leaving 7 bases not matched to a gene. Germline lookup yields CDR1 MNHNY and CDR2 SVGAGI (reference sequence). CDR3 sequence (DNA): TGTGCCAGCAGTCCCGTAGCGGGAAATCAAGAGACCCAGTACTTC. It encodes CASSPVAGNQETQYF.

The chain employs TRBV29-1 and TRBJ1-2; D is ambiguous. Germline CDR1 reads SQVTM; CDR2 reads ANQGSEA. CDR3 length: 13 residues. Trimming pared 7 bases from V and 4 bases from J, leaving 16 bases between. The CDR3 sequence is CSARGGSSYGYTF. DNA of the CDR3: TGCAGCGCCCGGGGAGGGTCGAGCTATGGCTACACCTTC.

This CDR3 is CASSPTGIGGEGYGYTF. The CDR3 coding sequence is TGTGCCAGCTCACCGACCGGGATCGGGGGAGAAGGCTATGGCTACACCTTC. The chain recombines TRBV18 with TRBJ1-2; the D gene is possibly TRBD1 (5 bases). The CDR3 spans 17 residues. The V gene's germline CDR1 is KGHSH and CDR2 LQKENI. Trimming removed 3 bases at V and 4 bases at J, with 21 bases between.

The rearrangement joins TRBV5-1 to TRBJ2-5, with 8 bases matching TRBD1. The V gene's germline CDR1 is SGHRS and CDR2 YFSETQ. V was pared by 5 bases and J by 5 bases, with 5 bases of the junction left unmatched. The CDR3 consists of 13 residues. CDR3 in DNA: TGCGCCAGCAGGACAGGGGATGGTGAGACCCAGTACTTC. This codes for CASRTGDGETQYF.

The CDR3 spells CASRGQGPYFSGNTIYF. In DNA form, the CDR3 reads TGTGCCAGCAGGGGACAGGGGCCCTACTTCTCTGGAAACACCATATATTTT. This chain uses TRBV28 with TRBJ1-3, with TRBD1 identical over 10 bases. The ends lost 6 bases at V and 0 bases at J; junction bases unmatched: 8. CDR3 size: 17 residues. Looked up from germline, CDR1 is MDHEN and CDR2 is SYDVKM.

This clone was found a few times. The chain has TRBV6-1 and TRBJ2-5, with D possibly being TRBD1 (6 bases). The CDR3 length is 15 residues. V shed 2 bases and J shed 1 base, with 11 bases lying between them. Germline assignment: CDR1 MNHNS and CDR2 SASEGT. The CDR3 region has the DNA TGTGCCAGCAGTGAACAGGGGCCGCCCCAAGAGACCCAGTACTTC. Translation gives CASSEQGPPQETQYF.